This section outlines one T cell receptor beta chain sequence together with its context. This record belongs to a study of blood T cell repertoires in COVID-19. Study context: In each case, the material was cDNA or gDNA derived from T cells, B-cell-depleted T cells, or PBMCs.

Profiled with immunoSEQ multiplex PCR; TCRdb holds only in-frame clones, not every one. The sample shows roughly 250,000 clones, over 75% of them seen only once. A Seattle source enrolled patients during active infection and followed them longitudinally. The germline V and J ends were trimmed by 4 bases and 3 bases, with 7 bases remaining between them. The CDR3 has 12 amino acids. Germline CDR1 is SGHDT and CDR2 is YYEEEE. The sequence derives from a human donor with COVID-19, enrolled during active disease. The donor label of this sample is uncertain. The chain combines TRBV5-6 with TRBJ1-1; D gene unclear. The sequencing sample was made of peripheral blood. For the CDR3, the DNA is TGTGCCAGCAGCCTCAGTTACACTGAAGCTTTCTTT. Its translation: CASSLSYTEAFF.